This TCR beta chain was sequenced during a study of blood T cell repertoires in COVID-19. This clone occurred once. Sequenced by immunoSEQ multiplex PCR; TCRdb stores in-frame clones only, minus some. This sample yields some 45,000 clones, of which roughly nine tenths are seen a single time; 9.2% belongs to the top ten. The CDR3 runs to 14 residues. Germline V lookup: CDR1 LNHDA, CDR2 SQIVND (reference sequence). V lost 4 bases and J 0 bases, leaving 9 bases between the germline ends. The sample comprised peripheral blood. The origin of this receptor is a human donor in a cohort sampled during active COVID-19. This chain uses TRBV19 with TRBJ1-1; TRBD1 is a possible D gene (6 bases). CDR3 sequence (DNA): TGTGCCAGTAGTAGGGGGCTCATGAACACTGAAGCTTTCTTT. This encodes CASSRGLMNTEAFF.